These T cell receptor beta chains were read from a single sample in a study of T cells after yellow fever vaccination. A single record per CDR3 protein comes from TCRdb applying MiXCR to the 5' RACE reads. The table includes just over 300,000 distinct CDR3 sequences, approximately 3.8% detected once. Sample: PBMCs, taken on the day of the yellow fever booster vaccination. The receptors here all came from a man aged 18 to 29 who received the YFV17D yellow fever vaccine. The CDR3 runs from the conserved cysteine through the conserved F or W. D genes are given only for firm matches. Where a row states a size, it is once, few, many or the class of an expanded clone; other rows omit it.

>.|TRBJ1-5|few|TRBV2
CASGGSQPQHF
TGTGCCAGCGGGGGGAGTCAGCCCCAGCATTTT
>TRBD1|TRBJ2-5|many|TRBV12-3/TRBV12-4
CASRDRGRVETQYF
TGTGCCAGCAGGGACAGGGGGCGCGTGGAGACCCAGTACTTC
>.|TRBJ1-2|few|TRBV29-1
CSADEDYGYTF
TGCAGCGCAGACGAAGACTATGGCTACACCTTC
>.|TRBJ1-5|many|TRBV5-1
CASSLSPFAQPQHF
TGCGCCAGCAGCTTGTCCCCGTTCGCGCAGCCCCAGCATTTT
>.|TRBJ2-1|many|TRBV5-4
CASSLAPGEQFF
TGTGCCAGCAGCTTGGCCCCCGGGGAGCAGTTCTTC
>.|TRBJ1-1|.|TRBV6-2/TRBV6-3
CASSYSRGEQNTEAFF
TGTGCCAGCAGTTACTCGAGGGGCGAACAGAACACTGAAGCTTTCTTT
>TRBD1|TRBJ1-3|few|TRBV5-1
CASGQGSGNTIYF
TGCGCCAGCGGACAGGGTTCAGGAAACACCATATATTTT
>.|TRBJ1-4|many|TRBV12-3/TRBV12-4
CASSPSGTNEKLFF
TGTGCCAGCAGTCCTAGTGGGACTAATGAAAAACTGTTTTTT
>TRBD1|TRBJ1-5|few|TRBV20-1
CSAQMTGMGNQPQHF
TGCAGTGCACAAATGACAGGGATGGGCAATCAGCCCCAGCATTTT
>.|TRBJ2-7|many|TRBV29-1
CSVEDGGESSYEQYF
TGCAGCGTTGAAGATGGAGGGGAAAGCTCCTACGAGCAGTACTTC
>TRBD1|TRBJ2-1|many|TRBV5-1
CASSLGDRGLYNEQFF
TGCGCCAGCAGCTTGGGAGACAGGGGGCTCTACAATGAGCAGTTCTTC
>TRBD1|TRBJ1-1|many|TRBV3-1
CASSQARGWTEAFF
TGTGCCAGCAGCCAAGCCAGGGGGTGGACTGAAGCTTTCTTT
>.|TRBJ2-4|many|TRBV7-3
CASSPSEGAKNIQYF
TGTGCCAGCAGCCCGTCGGAGGGGGCCAAAAACATTCAGTACTTC
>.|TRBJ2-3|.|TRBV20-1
CSARDGVASTDTQYF
TGCAGTGCTAGAGATGGGGTAGCTTCCACAGATACGCAGTATTTT
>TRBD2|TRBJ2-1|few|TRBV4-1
CASSQDTSGAYNEQFF
TGCGCCAGCAGCCAAGATACTAGCGGGGCCTACAATGAGCAGTTCTTC
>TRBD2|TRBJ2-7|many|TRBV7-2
CASSLSGGAGYEQYF
TGTGCCAGCAGCTTAAGCGGGGGGGCCGGCTACGAGCAGTACTTC
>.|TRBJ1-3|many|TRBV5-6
CASSSRQFFSGNTIYF
TGTGCCAGCAGCTCCCGACAGTTTTTCTCTGGAAACACCATATATTTT
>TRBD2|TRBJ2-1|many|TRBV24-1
CATSDLGTSDEQFF
TGTGCCACCAGTGATTTGGGGACTAGCGATGAGCAGTTCTTC
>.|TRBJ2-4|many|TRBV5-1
CASSLGWGNIQYF
TGCGCCAGCAGCTTGGGTTGGGGAAACATTCAGTACTTC
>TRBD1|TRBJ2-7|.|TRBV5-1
CASIGDRSYEQYF
TGCGCCAGCATAGGGGACAGATCCTACGAGCAGTACTTC
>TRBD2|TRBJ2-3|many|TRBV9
CASSSGASGWDTQYF
TGTGCCAGCAGCTCCGGGGCTAGCGGCTGGGATACGCAGTATTTT
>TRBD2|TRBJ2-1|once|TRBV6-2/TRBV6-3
CASSPAGNHNEQFF
TGTGCCAGCAGTCCAGCGGGGAATCACAATGAGCAGTTCTTC
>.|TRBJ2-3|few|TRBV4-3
CASSQAQNSFSDTQYF
TGCGCCAGCAGCCAAGCCCAAAACTCCTTTTCAGATACGCAGTATTTT
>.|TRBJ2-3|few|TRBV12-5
CASGISPDTQYF
TGTGCTAGTGGTATCTCGCCAGATACGCAGTATTTT